This entry concerns a single T cell receptor (beta chain). Its recognized antigen is unknown. Per-base qualities were not stored, and no clone one base away is much larger. The donors were healthy, HIV-negative adults who had no recently reported acute infections or vaccinations. All donors were Caucasian adults living in Nashville, Tennessee, USA. CD8 memory samples were composed of magnetically selected CD45RO+ cells combined with CCR7-negative CD45RA+ effector memory (TemRA) cells. After blood collection by leukapheresis, PBMCs were isolated using Ficoll-Histopaque density gradient centrifugation and then cryopreserved in the vapor phase of liquid nitrogen. Analytical flow cytometry was used to check the purity and quantity of every magnetically sorted T cell population. Each sorted fraction had its genomic DNA isolated and then quantified by UV absorbance on a Nanodrop 2000c. V lost 3 bases and J lost 4 bases, and the count of bases not matched to a germline gene is 5. In the germline V gene, CDR1 corresponds to MGHRA and CDR2 to YSYEKL. The CDR3 starts with the cysteine, ends with the phenylalanine, and has 14 residues. Just the 42-base CDR3 DNA is kept, in frame starting at base 1.

Using the deep immunoSEQ assay, multiplex PCR amplified TCR CDR3 regions from genomic DNA. For each cell subset, the extracted genomic DNA was distributed evenly across all wells of several immunoSEQ 96-well plates, and each plate served as one replicate. For sorted subsets, each replicate PCR was loaded with 200 ng genomic DNA, equivalent to approximately 33,000 T cell genomes. Purified libraries were quantified with a Qubit 3.0 fluorometer, sized on a Bioanalyzer 2100, and re-quantified with the KAPA Library Quantification kit. A separate single-read 150-cycle Illumina NextSeq 550 flow cell was used to sequence each immunoSEQ 96-well plate. The source study handled its data this way. Because the immunoSEQ output included only junctional sequences and no quality scores, the filtering could not be the same as the filtering used for full-length reads. To assign V/J genes and CDR3, sequences were annotated against IMGT germline references using PyIR, a Python wrapper for IgBLAST v1.9. Any read was removed if the V/J assignment was weak (E-value above 1e-6), the CDR3 was missing, or the read contained stop codons, out-of-frame junctions, or ambiguous translated residues. V3J clonotypes were defined as sequences sharing the same inferred V gene, J gene, and CDR3 amino acid sequence. Percentage overlap between repertoires was calculated by dividing the number of shared unique clonotypes by the size of the smaller repertoire. Richness of each repertoire was evaluated using RTK rarefaction, the Chao1 estimator, and Recon v2.1 estimates of unobserved clonotypes. Generation probabilities for all TCRbeta clonotypes obtained by the gDNA method from a handful of donors were computed using OLGA. TCRdb mirrors the immuneACCESS table, restricted to in-frame sequences. Some clones are absent from its copies; in checked studies, under half trace to an unresolved V gene, and the reason for the others is unknown. Clone size and V and J calls were adopted from that table, with D and trimming inferred from the DNA. The sample has around 320,000 clones on record, around 90% of them singletons. Of the sample, 15% to 20% falls within the top ten clones.

This entry comes from a study of shared clonotypes between healthy human individuals (dated by TCRdb to between 2020 and 2021). As for the study more broadly: Two women and a few men aged 18 to 49 years were included in the cohort. For each donor, CD4 naive and CD4 memory were each run on three plates, CD8 naive on two plates, and CD8 memory on one plate. Different laboratories and diverse techniques were used to prepare libraries and sequence TCR repertoires, to increase sequencing depth and limit assay-specific biases. Blood TCR repertoires of roughly 5 healthy adults were deeply sequenced to estimate repertoire size and the extent of clonotype sharing between individuals. Between about 0.94 and 8.9 billion PBMCs per donor were obtained by leukapheresis.

Summary of the overall study and its limitations: Sampling was restricted to blood, and TCR repertoires in tissue are likely to differ from TCR repertoires in blood. Because the study included a small number of donors, the genetic and exposure-history diversity represented was limited. Sharing across several donors was observed for 5% to 6.5% of naive CD4, less than 4% of naive CD8, 2% to 2.5% of memory CD4, and roughly 0.43% of memory CD8 clonotypes. Even with the large sequencing depth, rarefaction of the sorted-subset datasets indicated that sequencing was incomplete. Larger estimated clonotype richness was generally found for naive subsets than for memory subsets. Higher generation probabilities were observed for clonotypes shared by all four sorted-subset donors than for non-shared clonotypes. Based on pairwise subsampling, the degree of clonotype sharing among donors was expected to be affected by sequencing depth.

This receptor chain uses TRBV4-1 and TRBJ1-2; 7 bases in the middle match TRBD1. Sequences were obtained from memory CD8+ T cells sorted from blood. The cell subset or site tag for this specimen amounts to: CD45RO+ cells pooled with CCR7-negative TemRA cells. This clonotype was obtained from a young man in good health. The nucleotide sequence reads as follows: TGCGCCAGCAGCCAGGAGGGACAGCTCTATGGCTACACCTTC. This translates into CASSQEGQLYGYTF.